Listed here are 14 T cell receptor beta chains from one sample, sequenced in a study of T cell responses to AZD1222 COVID-19 vaccine. Assay: immunoSEQ multiplex PCR; the TCRdb copy retains only in-frame clones and omits some. Of more than 150,000 clones in the sample, nearly 95% were seen once. Sample: peripheral blood, taken 28 days after the second AZD1222 dose. The receptors stem from an adult who received the AZD1222 COVID-19 vaccine.

The chain recombines TRBV18 with TRBJ1-1; D is perhaps TRBD1 (5 bases). V lost 6 bases to trimming and J lost 7 bases, with 24 bases between them. CDR1 and CDR2 from the germline V gene are KGHSH and LQKENI. The CDR3 covers 16 residues. The CDR3 region has the DNA TGTGCCAGCTCGGGGCAAATCGGGGCGGGGAAAATTGAAGCTTTCTTT. This translates into CASSGQIGAGKIEAFF.

The chain uses TRBV11-2 and TRBJ2-7, with TRBD2 identical over 8 bases. Germline trimming cut 6 bases from V and 2 bases from J; bases unmatched to any gene: 9. CDR1 is SGHAT, CDR2 FQNNGV, per germline. This CDR3 has 15 amino acids. The CDR3 reads CASRKTGGSTYEQYF. CDR3 bases: TGTGCCAGCAGAAAAACGGGAGGGTCTACCTACGAGCAGTACTTC.

The J gene is TRBJ2-3, the V gene TRBV7-2; maybe TRBD2 (6 bases). V gave up 6 bases and J gave up 0 bases, with 10 bases separating them. Germline loops: CDR1 SGHTA, CDR2 FQGNSA. This CDR3 is built from 14 residues. This CDR3 is CASRRGLSTDTQYF. The DNA of the CDR3 is TGTGCCAGCAGAAGGGGACTCAGCACAGATACGCAGTATTTT.

The chain uses TRBV4-1 and TRBJ2-7; 9 bases align to TRBD2. Losses at the gene ends were 2 bases for V and 12 bases for J; bases not matched to a gene: 14. The CDR3 is 15 amino acids. Germline CDR1 and CDR2: MGHRA and YSYEKL. The CDR3: CASSQNTGTSNPWYF. As DNA, the CDR3 is TGCGCCAGCAGCCAAAATACCGGGACTAGCAACCCATGGTACTTC.

The chain couples TRBV18 to TRBJ2-1; 8 nucleotides agree with TRBD1. V lost 0 bases, J lost 9 bases, and 10 bases stayed unmatched. Germline V gives CDR1 KGHSH, CDR2 LQKENI. The CDR3 is 16 residues long. Here the CDR3 reads CASSPPAGGGLGEQFF. Here the CDR3 DNA reads TGTGCCAGCTCACCACCGGCAGGGGGCGGGCTTGGTGAGCAGTTCTTC.

This chain uses TRBV6-5 with TRBJ2-3, with D perhaps matching TRBD2 (6 bases). Germline V gives CDR1 MNHEY, CDR2 SVGAGI. The CDR3 has 15 residues. V gave up 7 bases and J gave up 4 bases, with 18 bases separating them. The CDR3 loop reads CASMKPGGGSDTQYF. CDR3 bases: TGTGCCAGCATGAAGCCCGGTGGGGGGTCAGATACGCAGTATTTT.

This clone was recorded a few times. V usage is TRBV29-1 and J usage is TRBJ1-1; D not certain. The V and J ends lost 7 bases and 0 bases respectively, with 3 bases between them. Germline CDR1 and CDR2: SQVTM and ANQGSEA. This CDR3 is 10 amino acids long. CDR3 residues: CSAVNTEAFF. CDR3 DNA sequence: TGCAGCGCCGTGAACACTGAAGCTTTCTTT.

The chain carries TRBV30 and TRBJ1-5; D may be TRBD1 (5 bases). The CDR3 has 14 residues. The V gene's germline CDR1 is GTSNPN and CDR2 SVGIG (reference sequence). Trimming took off 0 bases at V and 5 bases at J, with 11 bases between the two ends. The CDR3 DNA sequence: TGTGCCTGGAGTGTAACCAGGGCCCATCAGCCCCAGCATTTT. This gives the protein CAWSVTRAHQPQHF.

The chain uses TRBV2 and TRBJ1-6; D is ambiguous. Trimming pared 7 bases from V and 2 bases from J, leaving 12 bases between. Germline CDR1 is SNHLY and CDR2 is FYNNEI. The CDR3 runs 15 residues. CDR3 in DNA: TGTGCCAGCAACCCCCATGCCCCCTATAATTCACCCCTCCACTTT. Translated, it gives CASNPHAPYNSPLHF.

The table lists this clone with a count of one. V usage is TRBV7-8 and J usage is TRBJ2-7; maybe TRBD1 (5 bases). The CDR3 length is 12 residues. Trimming removed 5 bases from V and 5 bases from J, with 10 bases in between. CDR1 is SGHVS and CDR2 is FQNEAQ in the germline V gene. CDR3 sequence reads: CASSPQGHEQYF. The CDR3 bases are TGTGCCAGCAGCCCCCAGGGCCACGAGCAGTACTTC.

The chain employs TRBV27 and TRBJ1-6, with a weak D call TRBD1 (6 bases). The germline V gene has CDR1 MNHEY and CDR2 SMNVEV (reference sequence). V lost 2 bases and J lost 7, with 12 bases in between. This CDR3 has 15 amino acids. CDR3 nucleotides: TGTGCCAGCAGTTTACAAGGGGGGAAAAATTCACCCCTCCACTTT. Translated, it gives CASSLQGGKNSPLHF.

The rearrangement uses TRBV9 and TRBJ1-6; 8 bases match TRBD1. Germline V lookup: CDR1 SGDLS, CDR2 YYNGEE. Trimming at V came to 4 bases and at J to 12 bases, leaving 6 bases not matched to a gene. The CDR3 runs to 13 residues. The DNA for the CDR3 is TGTGCCAGCAGCCTGCGACAGGGGCAACCCCTCCACTTT. Translating it yields CASSLRQGQPLHF. Using reference TRBV9 and TRBJ1-6 for the parts outside the CDR3, the full variable domain is DSGVTQTPKHLITATGQRVTLRCSPRSGDLSVYWYQQSLDQGLQFLIQYYNGEERAKGNILERFSAQQFPDLHSELNLSSLELGDSALYFCASSLRQGQPLHFGNGTRLTVT.

The rearrangement links TRBV10-2 to TRBJ1-6; D not resolved. V was clipped by 6 bases and J by 9 bases, with 12 bases between them. The CDR3 totals 13 residues. Germline V lookup: CDR1 WSHSY, CDR2 SAAADI. This CDR3 reads CASREARGSPLHF. The CDR3 DNA is TGCGCCAGCAGAGAGGCGCGGGGTTCACCCCTCCACTTT.

The chain uses TRBV15 and TRBJ1-6; D call uncertain. Germline V gene data show CDR1 as LNHNV and CDR2 as YYDKDF (reference sequence). V lost 0 bases to trimming and J lost 10 bases, with 7 bases between them. This CDR3 comprises 13 residues. Here the CDR3 DNA reads TGTGCCACCAGCAGAGATCTAGGATCACCCCTCCACTTT. Translated, it gives CATSRDLGSPLHF.